This T cell receptor (beta chain) was observed in a study of tumor-infiltrating lymphocytes in localized non-small cell lung cancer (dated by TCRdb to 2020 to 2022). About the full investigation: Several histologies were represented in the cohort, which also included both smokers and never-smokers as well as patients whose samples were collected after neoadjuvant chemotherapy. The overall ICON cohort comprised more than 130 surgical patients with localized non-small cell lung cancer whose tumors were resected. From each patient came resected tumor tissue plus uninvolved lung tissue from that same patient, and the uninvolved lung tissue was described as non-adjacent to the tumor. TCR sequencing was one of several integrated assays, alongside flow cytometry, multiplex immunofluorescence, RNA-seq, exome sequencing and proteomics, applied to the same patients. A total of roughly 50 patients were included in the paired tumor versus uninvolved lung comparison of immunoSEQ T-cell fraction.

This clone has just a few counts. Its antigen is not yet known. At one end the junction does not follow the germline gene, possibly because of a read error. The immunoSEQ assay used for TCR sequencing gave the T-cell fraction in both tumor and uninvolved lung tissue. The authors processed their data as follows. For survival analysis, patients were divided into high (upper tertile) and low (lower two tertiles) T-cell fraction groups, which were compared by log-rank test. A signed-rank test was used to test paired tumor versus uninvolved lung differences in T-cell fraction. TCRdb took over this immuneACCESS table, retaining in-frame rearrangements with V and J assigned. Such tables are incomplete; in checked studies, under half of the missing clones stem from an unresolved V gene, and the remainder is unexplained. For V, J and clone size, that table is used; D and trimming come from the DNA. Here the sample has around 3,000 clones; over 60% occur a single time. 17% of the sample lies in the top ten.

The first patient joined ICON in 2016, and enrollment wrapped up when the last patient was enrolled in September 2018. Fresh tumor and matched uninvolved tissue for in-depth immune analyses, including TCR sequencing, were collected from a subcohort of about 80 patients. No cell sorting was done, and TCR sequencing was instead run on DNA isolated from bulk tissue. Its CDR3 holds 11 amino acids, cysteine through phenylalanine. Of the read, only the CDR3 DNA is kept; its 33 bases are in frame from base 1. From the germline V gene (reference sequence), CDR1 is MNHEY and CDR2 is SMNVEV. What the authors observed across the whole study: Assay coverage varied across patients depending on available tissue quantity, so only a subset of the cohort had TCR sequencing. Consistent with immunofluorescence CD3 counts, TCRbeta sequencing supported greater T cell infiltration in tumors than in uninvolved lung tissue. Because different assays used different pieces of the same tissue, technical variation could not be distinguished from intratumor heterogeneity. No difference in TCR-derived T-cell fraction was observed between the flow cytometry-defined immunotypes IM1 (good prognosis) and IM2 (poor prognosis).

Sequenced sample: uninvolved lung tissue not adjacent to the tumor. The chain joins TRBV27 to TRBJ2-7; 7 nucleotides in the junction match TRBD1. This TCR derives from a human donor with non-small cell lung cancer. CDR3 loop: CASSHTGTVTF. The nucleotides read TGTGCCAGCAGTCACACCGGGACAGTGACTTTC.